This paragraph covers one T cell receptor beta chain sequence. What it recognizes is unknown. This entry belongs to a study of T cell responses to AZD1222 COVID-19 vaccine. Turning to the study itself: It was second doses at about 4 or about 12 weeks that were pooled. Study conclusions and caveats: Per reports, nearly half of all spike-specific TCRs target regions that are unmutated in variants. Rises in breadth and depth of Spike-specific TCRs came after two AZD1222 doses. Repertoire collection took place solely once the T cell response had peaked.

Sequencing was performed with immunoSEQ multiplex PCR; in TCRdb, only in-frame clones are kept and a portion is missing. This repertoire shows more than 85,000 clones, approximately 88% found once; its top ten account for about 18%. V was shortened by 1 base and J by 1 base, with 5 bases between the two germline ends. This CDR3 has 13 amino acids. In germline, CDR1 is SGDLS, CDR2 YYNGEE. V is TRBV9 and J is TRBJ1-1; D gene unclear. The receptor comes from an adult in good health. The sequences come from peripheral blood, collected on day 0 of AZD1222 vaccination. Here the CDR3 reads CASSVRWNTEAFF. CDR3 sequence (DNA): TGTGCCAGCAGCGTAAGGTGGAACACTGAAGCTTTCTTT.